These 9 T cell receptor beta chains were all obtained from the same sample, sequenced in a study of T cells in Graves' hyperthyroidism and ophthalmopathy. Template material for amplifying TCR beta CDR3 regions consisted of RNA transcripts. An initial round of RT-PCR targeting the TCR CDR3 relied on the HTBI primer set. Via MiXCR, TCRdb re-called the multiplex PCR reads, giving one row per CDR3 protein. The data show 300,000 to 450,000 distinct CDR3 sequences, roughly 15% seen once. The sample comprised blood. The receptor set was obtained from a woman in her 30s with Graves' ophthalmopathy.

A word on this clonotype: A much larger clone differs by one base, so this may be a read error. This sequence joins TRBV6-5 and TRBJ1-6; D ambiguous. This CDR3 is built from 19 residues. Germline V gene data show CDR1 as MNHEY and CDR2 as SVGAGI. CDR3 in amino acids: CACSYSIVPKSSYNSPLHF. Here the CDR3 DNA reads TGTGCCTGCAGTTACTCGATAGTACCGAAGAGCTCCTATAATTCACCCCTCCACTTT.

This clonotype was seen repeatedly, ten times or more. This chain connects TRBV28 to TRBJ2-7; 10 bases agree with TRBD1. The length of the CDR3 is 18 residues. V was pared by 5 bases and J by 3 bases, with 16 bases of the junction left unmatched. CDR1 and CDR2 from the germline V gene are MDHEN and SYDVKM. This CDR3 reads CASSTTIYSGTGVYEQYF. CDR3 nucleotide sequence: TGTGCCAGCAGTACCACCATTTACTCCGGGACAGGGGTCTACGAGCAGTACTTC.

Many counts were recorded for this clonotype. The chain is built from TRBV28 and TRBJ2-2; 7 bases are a match to TRBD1. Per germline, CDR1 MDHEN and CDR2 SYDVKM. V gave up 5 bases and J gave up 0 bases; unmatched junction bases: 9. The CDR3 contains 17 residues. DNA of the CDR3: TGTGCCAGCAGTCCCACATCAGGGGGTACGAACACCGGGGAGCTGTTTTTT. Protein sequence: CASSPTSGGTNTGELFF. The complete variable domain, with remaining parts taken from reference TRBV28 and TRBJ2-2, reads DVKVTQSSRYLVKRTGEKVFLECVQDMDHENMFWYRQDPGLGLRLIYFSYDVKMKEKGDIPEGYSVSREKKERFSLILESASTNQTSMYLCASSPTSGGTNTGELFFGEGSRLTVL.

This clonotype has at least ten counts. A junction end diverges from the germline sequence, so it may reflect a read error. The chain recombines TRBV12-3 or TRBV12-4 with TRBJ2-5; D remains ambiguous. The CDR3 is 11 amino acids. CDR3 coding DNA: TGTGCCAGCAGCTTAGGAGAGACCCAGTACTTC. Encoded protein: CASSLGETQYF.

This chain uses TRBV9 with TRBJ2-7, with TRBD2 identical over 7 bases. This CDR3 has 15 residues. The V gene end was trimmed by 2 bases and the J gene end by 4 bases; junction bases not matched to a gene: 9. Germline-derived CDR1 and CDR2 are SGDLS and YYNGEE. Written as DNA, the CDR3 is TGTGCCAGCAGCGTCGGAGAGGGAGGGTGGTACGAGCAGTACTTC. It encodes CASSVGEGGWYEQYF.

This clonotype was found many times. The chain uses TRBV12-5 and TRBJ1-6; TRBD1 is a possible D gene (6 bases). The CDR3 is 16 amino acids. Germline V gives CDR1 LGHNT, CDR2 FRNRAP. Trimming shortened V by 1 base and J by 7 bases, and 14 bases separated the two germline ends. Written as DNA, the CDR3 is TGTGCTAGTGGTTTGGCTCCCGGGACAACAAATTCACCCCTCCACTTT. Translation: CASGLAPGTTNSPLHF.

The gene calls are TRBV6-1 and TRBJ1-1; possibly TRBD1 for D (6 bases). Germline CDR1 MNHNS, CDR2 SASEGT. The CDR3 is 16 amino acids. Trimming took 7 bases from V and 8 from J, leaving 26 bases between them. CDR3 loop: CASIDRGGGADHEAFF. CDR3 coding DNA: TGTGCCAGCATCGACCGAGGGGGGGGGGCGGATCACGAAGCTTTCTTT.

This clonotype was seen only a few times. This chain connects TRBV7-3 to TRBJ2-7; D possibly corresponds to TRBD1 (6 bases). The CDR3 extends over 18 amino acids. Germline loops: CDR1 SGHTA, CDR2 FQGTGA. V gave up 5 bases and J gave up 4 bases, with 27 bases separating them. DNA of the CDR3: TGTGCCAGCAGCCTCCCCGGGGAGCAGGGGAACGAAGCGTACGAGCAGTACTTC. The encoded protein is CASSLPGEQGNEAYEQYF. The variable domain in full, with the rest retrieved from reference TRBV7-3 and TRBJ2-7, is GAGVSQTPSNKVTEKGKYVELRCDPISGHTALYWYRQSLGQGPEFLIYFQGTGAADDSGLPNDRFFAVRPEGSVSTLKIQRTERGDSAVYLCASSLPGEQGNEAYEQYFGPGTRLTVT.

This clonotype occurred many times. This chain links TRBV7-9 with TRBJ2-5; 7 bases agree with TRBD2. The V segment lost 5 bases and the J segment 4 bases; nucleotides outside the gene matches: 10. Germline CDR1 is SEHNR and CDR2 is FQNEAQ (reference sequence). The CDR3 runs 15 residues. This CDR3 is CASSNPSGPGETQYF. The CDR3 coding sequence is TGTGCCAGCAGCAATCCTAGCGGTCCAGGAGAGACCCAGTACTTC.